This T cell receptor (beta chain) was captured in a study of cytomegalovirus exposure and HLA in healthy donors. Study outcomes and limitations: Later analysis demonstrated an association between a missense DCLRE1C variant and TCR beta V- and J-gene trimming. Investigators reported 164 TCR beta chains as tied to cytomegalovirus. Rates of TCR association differed by HLA locus in a later analysis, with DRB1 highest and HLA-C lowest. What a later analysis reportedly showed was that an Asian-associated ancestry cluster had fewer N-insertions than the approximately 700-donor mean.

The PCR employed 60 Vbeta primers together with 13 Jbeta primers. Data came from immunoSEQ multiplex PCR; TCRdb stores just in-frame clones and leaves some out. The sample shows 99,000 or so clones, around 80% of them seen only once. V shed 1 base and J shed 1 base, with 13 bases lying between them. The germline CDR1 and CDR2 sequences are SGHAT and FQNNGV. This CDR3 is built from 16 residues. Only one count was recorded for this clone. Its antigen is currently unknown. This clonotype was obtained from a man aged 25-45 years in good health and CMV-seropositive. Sample: PBMCs. V gene TRBV11-2 combines with J gene TRBJ1-1; tentative D call: TRBD1 (5 bases). CDR3 nucleotides: TGTGCCAGCAGCTTAGGAGGCGGGGGTCGGAACACTGAAGCTTTCTTT. Translated, it gives CASSLGGGGRNTEAFF.